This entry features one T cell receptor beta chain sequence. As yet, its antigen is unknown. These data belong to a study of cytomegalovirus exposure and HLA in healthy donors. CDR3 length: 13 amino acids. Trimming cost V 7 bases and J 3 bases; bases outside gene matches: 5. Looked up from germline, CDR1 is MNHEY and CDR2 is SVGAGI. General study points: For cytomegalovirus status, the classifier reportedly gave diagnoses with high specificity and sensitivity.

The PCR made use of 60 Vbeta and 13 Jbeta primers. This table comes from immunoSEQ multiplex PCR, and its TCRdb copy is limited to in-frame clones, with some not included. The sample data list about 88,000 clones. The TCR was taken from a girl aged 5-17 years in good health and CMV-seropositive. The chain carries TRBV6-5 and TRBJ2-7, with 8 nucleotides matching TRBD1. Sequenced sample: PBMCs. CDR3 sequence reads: CASTLGQGYEQYF. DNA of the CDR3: TGTGCCAGCACCCTCGGACAGGGCTACGAGCAGTACTTC.